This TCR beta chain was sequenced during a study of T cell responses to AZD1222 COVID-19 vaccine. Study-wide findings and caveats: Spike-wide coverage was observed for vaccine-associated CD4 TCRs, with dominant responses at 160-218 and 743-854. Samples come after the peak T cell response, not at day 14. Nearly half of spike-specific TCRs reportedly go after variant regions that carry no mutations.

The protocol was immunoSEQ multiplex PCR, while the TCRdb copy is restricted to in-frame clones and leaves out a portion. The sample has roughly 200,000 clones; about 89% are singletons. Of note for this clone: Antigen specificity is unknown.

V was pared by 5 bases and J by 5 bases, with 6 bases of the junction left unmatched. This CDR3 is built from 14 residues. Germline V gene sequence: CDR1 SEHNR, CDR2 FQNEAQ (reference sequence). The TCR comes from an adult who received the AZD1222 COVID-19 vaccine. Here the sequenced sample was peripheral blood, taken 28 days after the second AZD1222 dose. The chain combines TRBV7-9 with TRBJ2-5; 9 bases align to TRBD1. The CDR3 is CASSPQGAWETQYF. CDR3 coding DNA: TGTGCCAGCAGCCCACAGGGGGCGTGGGAGACCCAGTACTTC. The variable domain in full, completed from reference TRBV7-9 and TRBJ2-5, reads DTGVSQNPRHKITKRGQNVTFRCDPISEHNRLYWYRQTLGQGPEFLTYFQNEAQLEKSRLLSDRFSAERPKGSFSTLEIQRTEQGDSAMYLCASSPQGAWETQYFGPGTRLLVL.